The 31 T cell receptor beta chains in this list originate from one sample, sequenced in a study of cytomegalovirus exposure and HLA in healthy donors. The study ran its PCR with 60 Vbeta and 13 Jbeta primers. Libraries were prepared by immunoSEQ multiplex PCR; TCRdb keeps only in-frame clonotypes and omits some of them. Of under 110,000 clones in the sample, over 70% were seen once. Material for sequencing was PBMCs. The receptor source for this set is a man aged 45-60 years in good health and CMV-seronegative.

This chain connects TRBV19 to TRBJ2-7, with 7 bases lining up with TRBD2. This CDR3 is built from 15 residues. The ends lost 5 bases at V and 5 bases at J; junction bases unmatched: 12. Germline CDR1 is LNHDA and CDR2 is SQIVND (reference sequence). The CDR3 reads CASSSLAGRWNEQYF. The CDR3 DNA reads TGTGCCAGTAGTTCCTTAGCGGGCCGGTGGAACGAGCAGTACTTC.

This clone was seen a single time. The chain carries TRBV5-6 and TRBJ2-3; TRBD2 aligns across 9 bases. V trimming: 1 base; J trimming: 2 bases; junction bases outside the gene matches: 8. The CDR3 spans 17 residues. Germline values: CDR1 SGHDT, CDR2 YYEEEE. CDR3 in amino acids: CASSLPGREGPTDTQYF. CDR3 sequence (DNA): TGTGCCAGCAGCTTGCCGGGGCGGGAGGGCCCCACAGATACGCAGTATTTT.

The gene calls are TRBV28 and TRBJ2-1; 14 nucleotides line up with TRBD2. The CDR3 runs to 16 residues. Germline V gives CDR1 MDHEN, CDR2 SYDVKM. V shed 5 bases, J shed 10 bases, and the junction held 10 bases outside the gene matches. CDR3 coding DNA: TGTGCCAGCAGTCCAACGACTAGCGGGAGGGCCGGGGAGCAGTTCTTC. Residues: CASSPTTSGRAGEQFF.

The chain uses TRBV6-6 and TRBJ1-1, with 9 bases fitting TRBD1. Germline V CDR1 and CDR2: MNHNY, SVGAGI (reference sequence). The CDR3 is made up of 14 amino acids. Trimming took 7 bases from V and 7 from J; bases not matched to a gene: 10. CDR3 sequence (DNA): TGTGCCAGCAATCCTCGACAGGGGGGAATTGAAGCTTTCTTT. Amino acid sequence: CASNPRQGGIEAFF.

This clone showed up just a few times. The chain links TRBV11-2 to TRBJ1-1; 7 bases fit TRBD1. Germline values: CDR1 SGHAT, CDR2 FQNNGV. The length of the CDR3 is 16 residues. V shed 5 bases, J shed 1 base, and the junction held 10 bases outside the gene matches. The CDR3 loop reads CASSPILAGGNTEAFF. The DNA of the CDR3 is TGTGCCAGCAGCCCAATCTTGGCAGGGGGGAACACTGAAGCTTTCTTT. The variable domain in full, with the rest retrieved from reference TRBV11-2 and TRBJ1-1, is EAGVAQSPRYKIIEKRQSVAFWCNPISGHATLYWYQQILGQGPKLLIQFQNNGVVDDSQLPKDRFSAERLKGVDSTLKIQPAKLEDSAVYLCASSPILAGGNTEAFFGQGTRLTVV.

J is TRBJ2-3 and V is TRBV11-2; D gene unclear. CDR3 length: 17 amino acids. CDR1 SGHAT and CDR2 FQNNGV come from the germline V gene. Trimming cost V 0 bases and J 3 bases, with 16 bases left between them. CDR3 protein: CASSLDLGGVRTDTQYF. CDR3 sequence (DNA): TGTGCCAGCAGCTTAGATCTAGGTGGAGTGAGGACAGATACGCAGTATTTT. The variable domain in full, completed from reference TRBV11-2 and TRBJ2-3, reads EAGVAQSPRYKIIEKRQSVAFWCNPISGHATLYWYQQILGQGPKLLIQFQNNGVVDDSQLPKDRFSAERLKGVDSTLKIQPAKLEDSAVYLCASSLDLGGVRTDTQYFGPGTRLTVL.

V is TRBV6-5 and J is TRBJ1-5, with 7 bases that match TRBD1. The CDR3 length is 15 residues. V was clipped by 6 bases and J by 7 bases; unmatched bases: 12. Per germline, CDR1 MNHEY and CDR2 SVGAGI. The CDR3 region has the DNA TGTGCCAGCAGCCGGGACAGACTGACATTGCAGCCCCAGCATTTT. Encoded protein: CASSRDRLTLQPQHF.

This clone was observed a single time. The chain couples TRBV28 to TRBJ2-5; the D gene is possibly TRBD1 (6 bases). V gave up 7 bases and J gave up 6 bases, with 9 bases separating them. Germline CDR1 reads MDHEN; CDR2 reads SYDVKM. The CDR3 consists of 11 residues. CDR3 region: CASNRAQTQYF. CDR3 bases: TGTGCCAGCAACAGGGCCCAGACCCAGTACTTC.

The chain joins TRBV4-3 to TRBJ2-1; 7 nucleotides agree with TRBD1. The CDR3 length is 14 residues. Germline lookup yields CDR1 LGHNA and CDR2 YSLEER. V dropped 5 bases and J dropped 5; count of bases not matched to a gene: 6. The DNA of the CDR3 is TGCGCCAGCAGCTCCCGGGACAGTAACAATGAGCAGTTCTTC. It is translated as CASSSRDSNNEQFF.

This chain uses TRBV5-1 with TRBJ2-1; TRBD2 aligns across 8 bases. The CDR3 runs to 15 residues. J was trimmed by 6 bases and V by 2 bases; bases with no gene match: 7. From germline, CDR1 is SGHRS and CDR2 YFSETQ. CDR3 in DNA: TGCGCCAGCAGCTTAGGCGGGGGGATGATCAATGAGCAGTTCTTC. Translating gives CASSLGGGMINEQFF.

The chain carries TRBV6-1 and TRBJ1-4; TRBD1 matches at 9 bases. Germline CDR1 is MNHNS and CDR2 is SASEGT. The CDR3 contains 15 residues. CDR3 in amino acids: CAHRGGRQGGEKLFF. CDR3 nucleotides: TGTGCGCACAGAGGGGGTCGACAGGGGGGTGAAAAACTGTTTTTT.

This clone has only one observation. The V and J genes are TRBV10-1 and TRBJ2-7, with 8 bases aligning to TRBD1. Germline loops: CDR1 WNHNN, CDR2 SYGVQD (reference sequence). This CDR3 is 14 amino acids long. V gave up 7 bases and J gave up 2 bases; unmatched junction bases: 7. The CDR3: CASIPPDRAYEQYF. The CDR3 DNA reads TGCGCCAGCATTCCCCCGGACAGGGCCTACGAGCAGTACTTC.

The chain recombines TRBV19 with TRBJ1-4, with 7 bases matching TRBD1. The CDR3 contains 14 residues. V trimming: 3 bases; J trimming: 7 bases; junction bases outside the gene matches: 5. Germline V lookup: CDR1 LNHDA, CDR2 SQIVND (reference sequence). The CDR3 spells CASSIGQVVEKLFF. CDR3 DNA sequence: TGTGCCAGTAGTATTGGACAGGTGGTTGAAAAACTGTTTTTT.

The chain couples TRBV7-2 to TRBJ2-6; weak D call: TRBD1 (6 bases). V lost 7 bases, J lost 2 bases, and 21 bases lay in between. Germline V gene lookup returns CDR1 SGHTA and CDR2 FQGNSA. This CDR3 has 18 residues. Here the CDR3 DNA reads TGTGCCAGCACCCTTTCGGCCAGGGGCGCTGCTGGGGCCAACGTCCTGACTTTC. It specifies CASTLSARGAAGANVLTF.

This clone was observed a few times. V usage is TRBV28 and J usage is TRBJ1-1; D is unresolved. Trimming shortened V by 8 bases and J by 0 bases, and 7 bases separated the two germline ends. The CDR3 spans 12 residues. Germline V gene data show CDR1 as MDHEN and CDR2 as SYDVKM. CDR3: CASGTMNTEAFF. Written as DNA, the CDR3 is TGTGCCAGCGGTACAATGAACACTGAAGCTTTCTTT.

V usage is TRBV28 and J usage is TRBJ1-3; 7 bases fit TRBD1. The end of the DNA aligns better with TRBJ2-2, so the J call may be wrong. The CDR3 runs 15 residues. CDR1 is MDHEN, CDR2 SYDVKM, per germline. The CDR3: CASRRTGVNTGELFF. The CDR3 bases are TGTGCCAGCAGGCGGACAGGAGTGAACACCGGGGAGCTGTTTTTT.

The rearrangement uses TRBV19 and TRBJ2-1, with TRBD2 matching over 10 bases. Germline assignment: CDR1 LNHDA and CDR2 SQIVND (reference sequence). The CDR3 consists of 16 residues. V lost 6 bases and J lost 10; bases outside the gene matches: 15. CDR3 region: CASRLGGLAGVNEQFF. DNA of the CDR3: TGTGCCAGTAGGCTGGGGGGGCTAGCGGGAGTCAACGAGCAGTTCTTC. Based on the CDR3 plus reference TRBV19 and TRBJ2-1, the full variable domain is DGGITQSPKYLFRKEGQNVTLSCEQNLNHDAMYWYRQDPGQGLRLIYYSQIVNDFQKGDIAEGYSVSREKKESFPLTVTSAQKNPTAFYLCASRLGGLAGVNEQFFGPGTRLTVL.

Only one count was recorded for this clone. The gene calls are TRBV6-6 and TRBJ1-6; a weak D match, TRBD1 (6 bases). Germline assignment: CDR1 MNHNY and CDR2 SVGAGI (reference sequence). V was cut by 6 bases and J by 6 bases, with 15 bases left in between. The CDR3 is 15 residues long. CDR3 coding DNA: TGTGCCAGCAGGTACAGGGAGCGCGGTAATTCACCCCTCCACTTT. Its protein is CASRYRERGNSPLHF.

This sequence joins TRBV18 and TRBJ2-3, with D unresolved. The germline V and J ends were trimmed by 4 bases and 6 bases, with 17 bases remaining between them. CDR3 size: 15 residues. Germline V gene data show CDR1 as KGHSH and CDR2 as LQKENI. CDR3 in DNA: TGTGCCAGCTCACTTAGCCGAACCGGTAGGGATACGCAGTATTTT. This encodes CASSLSRTGRDTQYF.

This chain joins TRBV6-5 and TRBJ2-2; 10 bases are shared with TRBD1. The germline CDR1 and CDR2 sequences are MNHEY and SVGAGI. The V segment lost 6 bases and the J segment 5 bases; nucleotides outside the gene matches: 6. The CDR3 contains 15 residues. CDR3: CASSPGTGATGELFF. DNA for the CDR3: TGTGCCAGCAGCCCCGGGACAGGGGCAACCGGGGAGCTGTTTTTT.

The J gene is TRBJ2-7, the V gene TRBV28; D is perhaps TRBD1 (6 bases). Per the germline V gene, CDR1 is MDHEN and CDR2 is SYDVKM. This CDR3 spans 14 amino acids. V dropped 7 bases and J dropped 0 bases, with 13 bases sitting between them. The CDR3 reads CASKGHSNSYEQYF. The CDR3 DNA is TGTGCCAGCAAGGGACACTCCAACTCCTACGAGCAGTACTTC.

This clone showed up just once. This CDR3 is CAWSAADRGRGYGYTF. DNA of the CDR3: TGTGCCTGGAGTGCGGCGGACAGGGGGCGAGGGTATGGCTACACCTTC. The gene calls are TRBV30 and TRBJ1-2; 11 nucleotides line up with TRBD1. Germline V gene lookup returns CDR1 GTSNPN and CDR2 SVGIG (reference sequence). The CDR3 has 16 amino acids. After removal of 1 base from V and 5 bases from J, the junction contained 9 bases not matched to a gene.

J is TRBJ2-2 and V is TRBV7-9; 8 bases agree with TRBD2. This CDR3 is built from 16 residues. V shed 5 bases, J shed 4 bases, and the junction held 9 bases outside the gene matches. Germline values: CDR1 SEHNR, CDR2 FQNEAQ (reference sequence). The CDR3 reads CASSTTGSGGTGELFF. The CDR3, as DNA: TGTGCCAGCAGCACTACAGGGAGCGGGGGCACCGGGGAGCTGTTTTTT.

The J gene is TRBJ2-3, the V gene TRBV6-5; D is ambiguous. The CDR3 contains 14 residues. Germline CDR1 is MNHEY and CDR2 is SVGAGI. The V end lost 9 bases, the J end lost 7 bases, and 20 bases lay between the germline ends. DNA of the CDR3: TGTGCCAGTGGGCCAAGTAACCCATCGTATACGCAGTATTTT. It yields the protein CASGPSNPSYTQYF.

The chain joins TRBV28 to TRBJ1-2; D perhaps matches TRBD1 (6 bases). Germline CDR1 is MDHEN and CDR2 is SYDVKM. Deletions cut 10 bases from V and 4 bases from J, with 16 bases between. The CDR3 contains 13 residues. The CDR3 region is CATGGAPSYGYTF. DNA of the CDR3: TGTGCCACTGGGGGGGCCCCAAGCTATGGCTACACCTTC.

This clone was seen more than once but under ten times. The chain recombines TRBV10-1 with TRBJ1-1; D is possibly TRBD1 (5 bases). V was clipped by 8 bases and J by 4 bases, with 11 bases between them. Germline lookup yields CDR1 WNHNN and CDR2 SYGVQD (reference sequence). The CDR3 spans 12 residues. The chain's CDR3 is CASGAGSTEAFF. DNA of the CDR3: TGCGCCAGCGGGGCCGGGAGCACTGAAGCTTTCTTT.

In the case of this clone: At one boundary the junction diverges from the germline segment, which might be a read error. V and J are TRBV30 and TRBJ2-5, with TRBD2 identical over 10 bases. The J call may be in error: the DNA end matches TRBJ2-7 better. This CDR3 has 14 residues. CDR1 is GTSNPN, CDR2 SVGIG, per germline (reference sequence). The CDR3 protein is CAGRGASGGYEQYF. CDR3 sequence (DNA): TGTGCCGGGAGGGGGGCTAGCGGGGGCTACGAGCAGTACTTC.

This chain links TRBV19 with TRBJ2-5; no firm D call. The germline CDR1 and CDR2 sequences are LNHDA and SQIVND (reference sequence). The CDR3 runs 12 residues. The V end was cut by 5 bases, the J end by 7 bases, with 11 bases between. Here the CDR3 reads CASSPSPGTQYF. In DNA, the CDR3 is TGTGCCAGTAGTCCGTCGCCGGGGACCCAGTACTTC.

The chain is built from TRBV6-5 and TRBJ1-1; D gene ambiguous. The germline V gene encodes CDR1 MNHEY and CDR2 SVGAGI. The CDR3 is made up of 15 amino acids. V lost 5 bases and J lost 0, with 13 bases in between. CDR3 amino acids: CASSRSWTVNTEAFF. CDR3 in DNA: TGTGCCAGCAGTCGCTCCTGGACTGTGAACACTGAAGCTTTCTTT.

This sequence joins TRBV29-1 and TRBJ2-5, with a tentative D call TRBD1 (5 bases). Trimming took 7 bases from V and 0 from J, leaving 15 bases between them. Looked up from germline, CDR1 is SQVTM and CDR2 is ANQGSEA. CDR3 length equals 14 residues. CDR3 coding DNA: TGCAGCGCCGTCGGACACTCGTACCAAGAGACCCAGTACTTC. Translating gives CSAVGHSYQETQYF.

A remark on this clone: The junction and the germline gene differ at one end; a read error may be behind it. Other nucleotide sequences from this sample produce the same CDR3. The rearrangement joins TRBV4-1 to TRBJ2-7; D call uncertain. The CDR3 extends over 15 amino acids. Germline assignment: CDR1 MGHRA and CDR2 YSYEKL. The CDR3 bases are TGCGCCAGCAGCCAAGAAAATCACAGATCCTACGAGCAGTACTTT. Translated: CASSQENHRSYEQYF.